Below are 9 T cell receptor beta chains sequenced from a single sample in a study of blood T cell repertoires in COVID-19. Clones were read by immunoSEQ multiplex PCR, and TCRdb kept only the in-frame ones, dropping some. The sample contains approximately 230,000 clones, approximately 90% of which appear only once. The sequenced material came from peripheral blood. Receptor source: a man aged 18 to 30 with active or convalescent COVID-19.

This sequence joins TRBV11-2 and TRBJ2-1; D remains unclear. V lost 3 bases, J lost 5 bases, and 14 bases lay in between. The CDR3 length is 15 residues. The germline gives CDR1 SGHAT, CDR2 FQNNGV. CDR3 nucleotide sequence: TGTGCCAGCAGCTTCGAGGTGTGGCCGAACAATGAGCAGTTCTTC. Protein sequence: CASSFEVWPNNEQFF. The full variable domain, rest sourced from reference TRBV11-2 and TRBJ2-1, is EAGVAQSPRYKIIEKRQSVAFWCNPISGHATLYWYQQILGQGPKLLIQFQNNGVVDDSQLPKDRFSAERLKGVDSTLKIQPAKLEDSAVYLCASSFEVWPNNEQFFGPGTRLTVL.

The chain recombines TRBV7-2 with TRBJ2-2; possible D gene TRBD2, 6 bases. This CDR3 is 14 amino acids long. The germline V gene encodes CDR1 SGHTA and CDR2 FQGNSA. Trimming cost V 5 bases and J 3 bases, with 10 bases left between them. Here the CDR3 DNA reads TGTGCCAGCAGCACGGACTATTACACCGGGGAGCTGTTTTTT. Translated, it gives CASSTDYYTGELFF.

The chain combines TRBV9 with TRBJ2-3; possibly TRBD2 for D (5 bases). The V end was cut by 0 bases, the J end by 2 bases, with 13 bases between. The CDR3 consists of 16 residues. Germline V gene sequence: CDR1 SGDLS, CDR2 YYNGEE. CDR3 protein: CASSVGRGGNTDTQYF. CDR3 DNA sequence: TGTGCCAGCAGCGTAGGACGGGGTGGAAACACAGATACGCAGTATTTT.

The chain couples TRBV27 to TRBJ2-3, with TRBD2 matching 10 bases. The CDR3 loop spans 16 amino acids. Looked up from germline, CDR1 is MNHEY and CDR2 is SMNVEV (reference sequence). The V gene end was trimmed by 2 bases and the J gene end by 3 bases; junction bases not matched to a gene: 5. The CDR3 sequence is CASSLTAGGLTDTQYF. Here the CDR3 DNA reads TGTGCCAGCAGTTTAACAGCGGGAGGGTTGACAGATACGCAGTATTTT.

The chain recombines TRBV4-1 with TRBJ1-2; 9 bases fit TRBD1. Germline lookup yields CDR1 MGHRA and CDR2 YSYEKL. CDR3 length: 12 residues. The J segment lost 5 bases and the V segment lost 8 bases, leaving 3 bases of the junction unmatched. The CDR3 loop reads CASRGTGYGYTF. CDR3 coding DNA: TGCGCCAGCCGGGGGACAGGGTATGGCTACACCTTC.

The rearrangement uses TRBV6-5 and TRBJ2-1; possibly TRBD1 for D (5 bases). V lost 7 bases and J lost 13, with 14 bases in between. Germline V gene lookup returns CDR1 MNHEY and CDR2 SVGAGI. The CDR3 totals 11 residues. The CDR3 loop is CASTRGGQQFF. The CDR3 bases are TGTGCCAGCACTAGGGGCGGACAACAGTTCTTC.

The chain couples TRBV30 to TRBJ1-2; a weak D match, TRBD1 (6 bases). CDR3 length: 11 residues. From germline, CDR1 is GTSNPN and CDR2 SVGIG (reference sequence). The V end lost 5 bases, the J end lost 4 bases, and 8 bases lay between the germline ends. CDR3 loop: CAWGQFYGYTF. In DNA form, the CDR3 reads TGTGCCTGGGGACAGTTCTATGGCTACACCTTC.

V and J are TRBV6-2 or TRBV6-3 and TRBJ1-1; tentatively, D is TRBD1 (6 bases). Trimming left V 0 bases short and J 0 bases short, with 11 bases between. Germline loops: CDR1 MNHEY, CDR2 SVGEGT. This CDR3 spans 16 amino acids. CDR3 DNA sequence: TGTGCCAGCAGTTACTCGAGAACAGGGATGAACACTGAAGCTTTCTTT. Its protein is CASSYSRTGMNTEAFF.

This clone was recorded only once. The J gene is TRBJ2-7, the V gene TRBV14; D may be TRBD2 (5 bases). The V and J ends lost 4 bases and 4 bases respectively, with 11 bases between them. CDR3 length: 13 residues. Germline V gene lookup returns CDR1 SGHDN and CDR2 FVKESK. CDR3 sequence: CASSLVGGYEQYF. As DNA, the CDR3 is TGTGCCAGCAGCCTCGTAGGCGGGTACGAGCAGTACTTC.